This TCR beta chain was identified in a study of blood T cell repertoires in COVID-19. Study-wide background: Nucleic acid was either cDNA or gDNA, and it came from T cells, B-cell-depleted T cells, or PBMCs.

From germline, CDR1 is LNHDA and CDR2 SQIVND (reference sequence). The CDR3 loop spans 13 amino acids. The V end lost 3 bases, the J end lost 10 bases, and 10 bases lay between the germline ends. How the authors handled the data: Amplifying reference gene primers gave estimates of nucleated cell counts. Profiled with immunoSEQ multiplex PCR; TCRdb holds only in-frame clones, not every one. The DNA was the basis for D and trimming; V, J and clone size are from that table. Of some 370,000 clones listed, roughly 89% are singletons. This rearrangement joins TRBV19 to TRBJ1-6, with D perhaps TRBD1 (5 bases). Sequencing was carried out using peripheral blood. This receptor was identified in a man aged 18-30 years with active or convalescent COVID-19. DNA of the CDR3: TGTGCCAGTAGTATTCCTGGGGCATCACCCCTCCACTTT. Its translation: CASSIPGASPLHF.